This TCR beta chain is from a study of T cell clones after liver transplantation. This CDR3 contains 15 residues. The V and J ends lost 5 bases and 7 bases, in that order; junction bases with no gene match: 9. Germline V gene sequence: CDR1 MNHEY, CDR2 SVGAGI. The table came from immunoSEQ multiplex PCR; TCRdb's copy has only in-frame clones and leaves some out. The sample consists of some 57,000 clones, under 85% of them appearing once. This sample comprised CD4+ T cells from blood, obtained at the 22-month timepoint. The chain combines TRBV6-5 with TRBJ1-5, with 9 bases lining up with TRBD1. This clonotype was obtained from a human patient who received a liver transplant. Some T cells may be graft donor cells. In nucleotides, the CDR3 is TGTGCCAGCAGTCCTGGGACAGGGCCGAACCAGCCCCAGCATTTT. This sequence encodes CASSPGTGPNQPQHF.